Shown below are 23 T cell receptor beta chains from a single sample sequenced in a study of blood T cell repertoires in COVID-19. Some clones are missing from TCRdb's copy, which holds only in-frame ones; the method was immunoSEQ multiplex PCR. The table shows around 130,000 clones, with roughly nine tenths occurring only once. Sequenced material: peripheral blood. The receptors here all came from a man in his 70s with active or convalescent COVID-19.

V and J are TRBV5-1 and TRBJ2-3; 12 positions match TRBD2. This CDR3 is 17 amino acids long. Germline trimming cut 4 bases from V and 2 bases from J; bases unmatched to any gene: 8. CDR1 is SGHRS and CDR2 is YFSETQ in the germline V gene. CDR3 loop: CASSPGLAGSSTDTQYF. The CDR3 DNA follows: TGCGCCAGCAGCCCCGGACTAGCGGGAAGCTCCACAGATACGCAGTATTTT.

The chain employs TRBV3-1 (or the pseudogene TRBV3-2) and TRBJ1-1; D is unresolved. Germline-derived CDR1 and CDR2 are LGHDT and YNNKEL (reference sequence). V shed 1 base and J shed 4 bases, with 7 bases lying between them. The CDR3 runs 13 residues. The CDR3 here is CASSQGGFTEAFF. Here the CDR3 DNA reads TGTGCCAGCAGCCAAGGCGGTTTCACTGAAGCTTTCTTT.

This clone was detected once. The chain joins TRBV6-5 to TRBJ2-5; no reliable D call. This CDR3 comprises 15 residues. V was clipped by 2 bases and J by 5 bases, with 15 bases between them. From germline, CDR1 is MNHEY and CDR2 SVGAGI. The CDR3 coding sequence is TGTGCCAGCAGTTACAAACTGGCTAGTCGGGAGACCCAGTACTTC. It yields the protein CASSYKLASRETQYF.

The chain is built from TRBV4-2 and TRBJ2-5; tentative D call: TRBD2 (5 bases). CDR3 size: 14 residues. V was cut by 0 bases and J by 5 bases, with 10 bases left in between. Germline V gives CDR1 LGHNA, CDR2 YNFKEQ. CDR3 bases: TGTGCCAGCAGCCAAGATCCCGTAGCGGAGACCCAGTACTTC. It codes for CASSQDPVAETQYF.

This clone showed up just once. The V and J genes are TRBV6-6 and TRBJ1-1, with 7 bases identical to TRBD1. With 6 bases clipped from V and 12 bases from J, the junction kept 16 bases outside the gene matches. The germline gives CDR1 MNHNY, CDR2 SVGAGI (reference sequence). The CDR3 totals 14 residues. CDR3 sequence reads: CASRRTGDLKRTFF. In nucleotides, the CDR3 is TGTGCCAGCAGGAGAACAGGGGACTTAAAAAGAACTTTCTTT.

The chain employs TRBV28 and TRBJ1-2, with a tentative D call TRBD1 (5 bases). Germline lookup yields CDR1 MDHEN and CDR2 SYDVKM. CDR3 size: 13 residues. The ends were cut back, 6 bases at V and 2 bases at J, with 10 bases in the middle. The CDR3 spells CASRVGQNYGYTF. CDR3 coding DNA: TGTGCCAGCAGAGTTGGACAAAACTATGGCTACACCTTC.

V and J are TRBV3-1 (or the pseudogene TRBV3-2) and TRBJ1-2; D is perhaps TRBD1 (6 bases). Germline V gene data show CDR1 as LGHDT and CDR2 as YNNKEL (reference sequence). The CDR3 is made up of 17 amino acids. The V end lost 4 bases, the J end lost 4 bases, and 22 bases lay between the germline ends. In DNA form, the CDR3 reads TGTGCCAGCAGCCCCTCCTGGACAGCGTCTTCCCGCTATGGCTACACCTTC. It is translated as CASSPSWTASSRYGYTF.

The V and J genes are TRBV28 and TRBJ1-4; tentative D call: TRBD1 (5 bases). CDR1 and CDR2 from the germline V gene are MDHEN and SYDVKM. The CDR3 contains 12 residues. Trimming removed 3 bases from V and 17 bases from J, with 16 bases in between. The CDR3 is CASSLQGQVLFF. The CDR3 nucleotides read TGTGCCAGCAGTTTGCAAGGACAAGTTCTATTTTTT.

The rearrangement joins TRBV19 to TRBJ2-1; 7 bases fit TRBD1. Germline V gene data show CDR1 as LNHDA and CDR2 as SQIVND (reference sequence). J gave up 8 bases and V 6 bases, and 10 bases lay outside the gene matches. There are 14 residues in the CDR3. The CDR3 DNA follows: TGTGCCAGTAGCGCAGGGGGTAGGATCTATGAGCAGTTCTTC. Its translation is CASSAGGRIYEQFF.

This clone was seen more than once but under ten times. The chain is built from TRBV20-1 and TRBJ2-7; 8 nucleotides align to TRBD2. J lost 7 bases, V lost 5 bases, and 1 base had no gene match. The CDR3 spans 10 residues. Germline loops: CDR1 DFQATT, CDR2 SNEGSKA (reference sequence). CDR3: CSAVAGEQYF. In DNA form, the CDR3 reads TGCAGTGCTGTAGCGGGGGAGCAGTACTTC.

This chain connects TRBV15 to TRBJ2-7; perhaps TRBD2 as D (6 bases). The V gene lost 1 base and the J gene lost 0 bases, with 10 bases spanning the gap. There are 15 residues in the CDR3. Germline V gene data show CDR1 as LNHNV and CDR2 as YYDKDF (reference sequence). The CDR3 DNA follows: TGTGCCACCAGCAGAGGCGGGGTGACCTCCTACGAGCAGTACTTC. Translating it yields CATSRGGVTSYEQYF. The full variable domain, in which reference TRBV15 and TRBJ2-7 provide the parts outside the CDR3, is DAMVIQNPRYQVTQFGKPVTLSCSQTLNHNVMYWYQQKSSQAPKLLFHYYDKDFNNEADTPDNFQSRRPNTSFCFLDIRSPGLGDTAMYLCATSRGGVTSYEQYFGPGTRLTVT.

This clone was detected a few times. The chain employs TRBV5-6 and TRBJ2-7, with D hard to call. Germline-derived CDR1 and CDR2 are SGHDT and YYEEEE. Trimming took off 8 bases at V and 4 bases at J, with 19 bases between the two ends. CDR3 length: 14 amino acids. Written as DNA, the CDR3 is TGTGCCAGTAAGTGGAGCGAAGAAACTTACGAGCAGTACTTC. Translation: CASKWSEETYEQYF.

For the CDR3, the DNA is TGTGCCAGCAGCTTGGATGCGGGACAGGGGACCTCACCCCTCCACTTT. It is translated as CASSLDAGQGTSPLHF. The chain combines TRBV5-4 with TRBJ1-6; 10 bases are shared with TRBD1. Germline V lookup: CDR1 SGHNT, CDR2 YYREEE (reference sequence). J gave up 10 bases and V 0 bases, and 7 bases lay outside the gene matches. This CDR3 is 16 amino acids long.

The chain combines TRBV14 with TRBJ1-1; TRBD1 matches at 8 bases. This CDR3 has 15 residues. J gave up 7 bases and V 0 bases, and 7 bases lay outside the gene matches. Germline V gene sequence: CDR1 SGHDN, CDR2 FVKESK. The CDR3 is CASSQDSYRGSEAFF. Here the CDR3 DNA reads TGTGCCAGCAGCCAAGATTCTTACAGGGGGAGTGAAGCTTTCTTT.

The chain employs TRBV19 and TRBJ1-6; no clear D gene. CDR1 LNHDA and CDR2 SQIVND come from the germline V gene (reference sequence). V was clipped by 3 bases and J by 0 bases, with 12 bases between them. The CDR3 runs to 17 residues. CDR3 region: CASSMEGVSSYNSPLHF. The DNA for the CDR3 is TGTGCCAGTAGTATGGAGGGCGTAAGCTCCTATAATTCACCCCTCCACTTT.

The CDR3, as DNA: TGTGCCAGCAGCTTAGGAGGGACAGGGGTGAATTCACCCCTCCACTTT. Translated: CASSLGGTGVNSPLHF. The chain has TRBV11-2 and TRBJ1-6; 10 bases agree with TRBD1. The germline V gene encodes CDR1 SGHAT and CDR2 FQNNGV. The CDR3 extends over 16 amino acids. V shed 1 base and J 7 bases; nucleotides not matched to a gene: 4.

The chain joins TRBV6-5 to TRBJ1-6; D is undetermined. Germline values: CDR1 MNHEY, CDR2 SVGAGI. The CDR3 is made up of 14 amino acids. V dropped 0 bases and J dropped 3 bases, with 3 bases sitting between them. CDR3: CASSYSSYNSPLHF. CDR3 in DNA: TGTGCCAGCAGTTACTCCAGCTATAATTCACCCCTCCACTTT.

V is TRBV9 and J is TRBJ1-2, with 7 bases lining up with TRBD1. This CDR3 has 15 amino acids. Looked up from germline, CDR1 is SGDLS and CDR2 is YYNGEE. Trimming cost V 3 bases and J 4 bases; bases outside gene matches: 9. CDR3 sequence: CASSANTGVSYGYTF. Here the CDR3 DNA reads TGTGCCAGCAGCGCGAATACAGGGGTAAGCTATGGCTACACCTTC.

V usage is TRBV6-6 and J usage is TRBJ2-7; 9 bases line up with TRBD2. The J segment lost 6 bases and the V segment lost 7 bases, leaving 13 bases of the junction unmatched. Germline V gene data show CDR1 as MNHNY and CDR2 as SVGAGI (reference sequence). The CDR3 sequence is 15 residues long. This CDR3 reads CASNKLAGEGGEQYF. The CDR3 DNA reads as TGTGCCAGCAATAAACTAGCGGGCGAGGGGGGCGAGCAGTACTTC.

The chain links TRBV6-5 to TRBJ1-2; 8 nucleotides line up with TRBD1. From germline, CDR1 is MNHEY and CDR2 SVGAGI. This CDR3 is built from 15 residues. The junction had 13 bases not matched to a gene; V was cut back by 6 bases and J by 7 bases. In DNA form, the CDR3 reads TGTGCCAGCAGCCAGACGGACAGGGTGGTGGGTGGCTACACCTTC. Encoded protein: CASSQTDRVVGGYTF.

The chain employs TRBV9 and TRBJ1-6; 7 bases match TRBD1. The CDR3 totals 16 residues. The trim removed 5 bases at V and 5 bases at J, leaving 10 bases unmatched. Germline CDR1 is SGDLS and CDR2 is YYNGEE. The CDR3 coding sequence is TGTGCCAGCAGTCTTTCAGCCCAGGGGGATAATTCACCCCTCCACTTT. It is translated as CASSLSAQGDNSPLHF.

The V call is TRBV24-1, the J call TRBJ1-2; D not certain. The V end was cut by 9 bases, the J end by 6 bases, with 28 bases between. The CDR3 sequence is 17 residues long. Germline V gene sequence: CDR1 KGHDR, CDR2 SFDVKD. The CDR3: CATATAEATGEKNGYTF. The DNA of the CDR3 is TGTGCCACCGCCACGGCGGAAGCAACCGGGGAGAAAAATGGCTACACCTTC.

The rearrangement links TRBV7-9 to TRBJ2-1; 8 bases align to TRBD2. Germline trimming cut 2 bases from V and 11 bases from J; bases unmatched to any gene: 5. The CDR3 sequence is 13 residues long. CDR1 is SEHNR and CDR2 is FQNEAQ in the germline V gene (reference sequence). CDR3 loop: CASSLRTSPQQFF. DNA for the CDR3: TGTGCCAGCAGCTTAAGGACTAGCCCCCAGCAGTTCTTC.